This T cell receptor (beta chain) was obtained from a study of blood T cell repertoires in COVID-19. On the study more broadly: COVID-19 samples, acute and convalescent, were from the United States, Italy and Spain. Sources were T cells, B-cell-depleted T cells, or PBMCs; the material itself was cDNA or gDNA.

The germline V and J ends were trimmed by 1 base and 4 bases, with 12 bases remaining between them. The CDR3 covers 15 residues. CDR1 KGHDR and CDR2 SFDVKD come from the germline V gene. Sequencing was performed with immunoSEQ multiplex PCR; in TCRdb, only in-frame clones are kept and a portion is missing. The data contain nearly 300,000 clones, about 90% of them singletons. In assigning cohorts, the study relied on participant-reported clinical history. This receptor was identified in a woman aged 45-60 years who had been exposed to COVID-19. V gene TRBV24-1 combines with J gene TRBJ1-2; D is uncertain. The sample comprised PBMCs or T cells enriched from blood (not recorded which). CDR3 in amino acids: CATSDFIEGGYGYTF. The CDR3 DNA sequence: TGTGCCACCAGTGATTTTATCGAGGGAGGCTATGGCTACACCTTC.